This T cell receptor beta chain appears in the sequencing data of a study of cytomegalovirus exposure and HLA in healthy donors (TCRdb year 2017). For the wider study: In an earlier analysis of fewer than 750 of the donors, 276 Gb of sequence data and some 100 million unique TCR beta sequences from roughly 180 million T cells were reported. An early release that covered around 590 HLA-typed donors contained around 300 gigabases of sequencing data and approximately 85 million unique TCR sequences. Of the 350 to 400 genotyped donors, approximately 83% fell in the genetic ancestry cluster associated with self-reported Caucasian donors. The aim of the study was to test whether cataloging public T cell receptors could identify signatures of past pathogen exposure. Using immunosequencing, the study profiled T cell repertoires from 500 to 800 subjects and related those repertoires to cytomegalovirus serostatus. Besides the first cohort of roughly 700 subjects, a separate validation cohort made up of 120 different subjects was used. High-throughput TCR immunosequencing, statistical association of individual TCRs with disease status, and machine learning were combined to predict cytomegalovirus infection status. A later analysis re-examined previously published TCR beta repertoires from several hundred donors and added high-resolution HLA genotyping to investigate patterns of TCR occurrence. The later analysis used no new phenotypic data to find candidate immune exposures, relying instead on TCR beta sequences and their occurrence across donors. To decide whether each TCR beta V gene segment behaved as functional or pseudogenic, an earlier analysis of some 570 of the donors relied on high-throughput TCR beta sequencing. Alongside the repertoire data, information on donor age, sex, ethnicity and CMV serostatus was compiled. Genome-wide SNP genotypes for about three fifths of the 666 donors were used in a later genetic analysis, which treated that subset as a discovery cohort. All discovery cohort repertoires had been generated using a single sequencing platform. HLA typing included class I and class II loci at four-digit resolution. Typing coverage varied by locus: about 629-640 donors for A, B, C, DRB1 and DQB1; under 550 for DQA1; about 600 for DPA1; approximately 470 for DPB1. Because of strong linkage in the cohort, roughly five DR-DQ haplotypes were treated as single units for association and clustering. Among almost 400 genotyped donors of the cohort, an average of 235,054 unique TCR beta nucleotide sequences were sequenced per donor, approximately 20% of them non-productive.

What the work shows at the level of the full study, not this receptor alone: A few of the identified cytomegalovirus-associated TCR beta chains were confirmed in vitro to be specific for cytomegalovirus antigens. A later genetic analysis reported fewer N-insertions in productive TCRs among donors in an Asian-associated ancestry cluster than the roughly 620-donor mean. In the study, around 150 TCR beta chains were listed as associated with cytomegalovirus. The sequencing pipeline was judged likely to have produced a cluster of highly shared sequence variants as a technical artifact. Correlated functional status among segregating V segments might reflect linkage disequilibrium, but an unknown experimental factor could not be ruled out. In both the original and validation cohorts, the classifier was reported to diagnose cytomegalovirus status with high specificity and sensitivity. CMV serostatus was the only immune exposure information available for the cohort. Because HLA typing was missing for some donors at each locus, association tests included only the typed subset. Roughly uniform sequencing depth across donors was assumed in presence/absence analyses, although this assumption may not hold. When HLA alleles, especially DR and DQ, strongly co-occurred, TCR associations were difficult to assign to individual alleles. It was suggested by the authors that the approach could potentially be generalized to other disease states and immunological phenotypes. An earlier analysis of around 500 of the donors showed that most TCR beta V segments appeared in productive rearrangements either about 87% or about 30% of the time, which broadly matched IMGT annotations. A later genetic analysis associated a missense DCLRE1C variant with V-gene and J-gene trimming of TCR beta chains, and an independent cohort replicated the association. In this cohort, only TCR beta chains were sequenced, and detectable features were limited by the absence of alpha or paired-chain data. Several of the top co-occurrence clusters appeared to be linked to parvovirus B19, influenza, CMV and Epstein-Barr virus, according to a later analysis. In a later analysis, TCR association rates were found to vary across HLA loci, with the most associated TCRs seen for DRB1 alleles and the fewest for HLA-C alleles. Over 15 rarely observed V segments, including chromosome 9 orphons, were excluded from the earlier analysis of several hundred of the donors because counts were too low. While some public TCRs were present in many individuals, most TCR sequences turned up only very rarely across donors. In a later analysis, HLA-associated TCR beta chains showed more clonal expansion and lower generation probabilities than non-associated chains that were equally common. A further reported finding was that TCR beta sequences accurately predicted the HLA-A and HLA-B alleles for most subjects in the first cohort. According to a later analysis, most CMV-associated TCR beta chains appeared to be HLA-restricted, and the HLA associations seemed to be driven largely by CMV exposure. In a later analysis, 16,951 TCR beta sequences were associated with specific HLA alleles at a false discovery rate of 0.05. Some IMGT-functional V segments, including TRBV6-2 and TRBV6-3, could not be distinguished by the 87-base-pair reads and were therefore excluded.

A note on this clone: Which antigen it targets is not known. No base-level quality is on record; no much larger clone is a single base apart.

In total, fewer than 750 healthy bone marrow donors made up the cohort. All cohort members were sampled while nominally healthy, although unrecorded immune exposures were likely present. The donor tested CMV seropositive and was one of the 289 seropositive cohort members. Each donor provided a peripheral blood sample, and peripheral blood mononuclear cells were used for TCR beta sequencing. The Qiagen DNeasy Blood Extraction Kit was used to extract genomic DNA from the blood cell samples. Measured from the cysteine to the phenylalanine, the CDR3 is 15 residues long. Left in the record is the CDR3 DNA by itself, 45 bases read in frame from the first base. The V and J ends are trimmed by 1 base and 2 bases, leaving 12 bases between them. CDR1 is given as LGHNA and CDR2 as YSLEER, both from the germline V gene. The method behind the library was the immunoSEQ multiplex PCR assay. The multiplex PCR relied on a mix of 60 forward primers for TCR Vbeta segments and 13 reverse primers for TCR Jbeta segments. The CDR3 region of rearranged TCR beta genes was amplified from genomic DNA by a multiplex PCR assay. The Illumina HiSeq System was used to sequence the amplified TCR beta libraries as 87-base-pair reads. As for the authors' bioinformatics: A later analysis counted about 80 million unique TCR beta chains across the 650 to 700 repertoires, and 9 million to 14 million of these chains were shared by at least two donors. Raw reads were error-corrected and collapsed into unique sequences by a nearest-neighbor algorithm in which closely related sequences were merged to remove PCR and sequencing errors. Alignment of CDR3 sequences to IMGT reference sequences was used to assign V, D and J gene segments. For a sequence to be retained, a match of at least six nucleotides was required to both a V gene segment and a J gene segment. Rearrangements were classified as productive when the CDR3 lacked stop codons and remained in frame with V and J, and all other rearrangements were classified as non-productive. CDR3 was defined by IMGT convention, running from the second conserved V-encoded cysteine to the conserved J-encoded phenylalanine. The earlier analysis of approximately 500 of the donors excluded sequences that lacked an unambiguous match to a single V gene segment. An earlier analysis of some 610 of the donors called V segments functional above 56.7% productive rearrangements and segregating when the between-donor standard deviation exceeded 5%. A statistical classification framework was developed to diagnose cytomegalovirus status using the catalog of TCR beta chain sequences. A later analysis assigned V and J genes by comparing TCR nucleotide sequences with IMGT/GENE-DB human TR gene sequences. The TCRdist pipeline was used in a later analysis to assign CDR3 sequences and most-parsimonious VDJ recombination scenarios. A later analysis defined each TCR beta chain by its CDR3 amino acid sequence plus V-gene family, and excluded reads lacking a unique V-gene family. As a way to deal with suspected cross-contamination and a sequencing artifact, a later analysis dropped approximately 570 nucleotide sequences that were highly shared and had low generation probability. A later analysis calculated a clonal expansion index for each public chain from normalized within-repertoire ranks of inferred template counts. Generation probabilities in a later analysis came from a VDJ recombination model fitted to out-of-frame rearrangements, and those results were checked against IGoR. In a later analysis, TCR-TCR, TCR-HLA and TCR-CMV co-occurrence was scored with hypergeometric tests, and a repertoire-size bias correction was applied to TCR pairs. In a later analysis, false discovery rates were estimated by permuting HLA or CMV assignments 20 times. In a later analysis, co-occurring TCRs were grouped using DBSCAN, and TCRdist sequence similarity was added for clustering within HLA-allele-positive subsets. Co-occurrence clustering excluded repertoires with fewer than 30,000 or more than 120,000 public chains, plus five with anomalous nucleotide sharing. TCRdb retrieved this table from immuneACCESS and kept in-frame rearrangements only. Not all clones are present; in checked studies, unresolved V genes account for under half, and no reason is known for the remainder. V, J and clone size were drawn from that table, and D and trimming were deduced from the DNA. The sample table holds 45,000 to 75,000 clones, of which about 73% were seen once. The ten largest clonotypes hold approximately 19% of the sample.

Sample: PBMCs. This TCR was recovered from a woman aged 55-69 years in good health and CMV-seropositive. This chain is built from TRBV4-3 and TRBJ2-7; 5 matching bases give a weak D call of TRBD1. The CDR3 amino acid sequence is: CASSQAPGNPYEQYF. The DNA sequence follows: TGCGCCAGCAGCCAAGCTCCAGGGAACCCCTACGAGCAGTACTTC.